Presented here are 17 T cell receptor beta chains from one specimen sequenced in a study of shared clonotypes between healthy human individuals. Only in-frame clones appear in the TCRdb table, and some are missing; sequencing was by immunoSEQ multiplex PCR. The repertoire holds 2 million to 3 million clones, with approximately 93% as singletons. The specimen sequenced was naive CD4+ T cells from PBMCs. The sample's subset: CD45RA+ positively selected. Every receptor here comes from a man aged 18 to 35 in good health. Some clones in this sample may be carry-over from other donors' samples.

The chain carries TRBV27 and TRBJ1-5; no reliable D call. Trimming pared 5 bases from V and 2 bases from J, leaving 16 bases between. The CDR3 sequence is 16 residues long. Germline CDR1 is MNHEY and CDR2 is SMNVEV (reference sequence). The CDR3 is CASSLFPGRGNQPQHF. Written as DNA, the CDR3 is TGTGCCAGCAGTCTTTTTCCGGGTCGGGGCAATCAGCCCCAGCATTTT.

The J gene is TRBJ2-6, the V gene TRBV5-1, with D possibly matching TRBD1 (5 bases). The CDR3 is 17 amino acids. The germline V gene has CDR1 SGHRS and CDR2 YFSETQ. V was clipped by 0 bases and J by 4 bases, with 14 bases between them. The CDR3 DNA sequence: TGCGCCAGCAGCTTGGTCGGCACCCCAGGGGGGGCCAACGTCCTGACTTTC. This gives the protein CASSLVGTPGGANVLTF.

The chain combines TRBV9 with TRBJ1-6, with TRBD1 matching 8 bases. The V and J ends lost 0 bases and 10 bases, in that order; junction bases with no gene match: 6. The CDR3 is 15 amino acids. CDR1 is SGDLS and CDR2 is YYNGEE in the germline V gene. CDR3 sequence: CASSVEGTGYSPLHF. In DNA form, the CDR3 reads TGTGCCAGCAGCGTAGAAGGGACAGGCTACTCACCCCTCCACTTT.

This chain uses TRBV2 with TRBJ2-3, with no clear D. The V and J ends lost 5 bases and 4 bases respectively, with 13 bases between them. CDR1 is SNHLY and CDR2 is FYNNEI in the germline V gene. The CDR3 has 14 amino acids. CDR3 protein: CASSLRRIADTQYF. CDR3 in DNA: TGTGCCAGCAGTTTGAGAAGGATCGCAGATACGCAGTATTTT.

This chain connects TRBV29-1 to TRBJ2-3; D possibly corresponds to TRBD1 (6 bases). The germline V gene encodes CDR1 SQVTM and CDR2 ANQGSEA. CDR3 length: 15 amino acids. Trimming removed 2 bases from V and 4 bases from J, with 16 bases in between. The CDR3 nucleotides are TGCAGCGTTGAAACGCAGGGGTATGGCGCAGATACGCAGTATTTT. Amino acids: CSVETQGYGADTQYF.

The chain joins TRBV25-1 to TRBJ1-2; D is ambiguous. The CDR3 runs to 13 residues. Germline loops: CDR1 MGHDK, CDR2 SYGVNS. The V end was cut by 1 base, the J end by 4 bases, with 7 bases between. CDR3 bases: TGTGCCAGCAGTGAATTGGGAGTCTATGGCTACACCTTC. Translated, it gives CASSELGVYGYTF.

This clone was seen only once. The sample holds other DNA sequences that translate to the same CDR3. The chain uses TRBV5-1 and TRBJ2-1; no clear D gene. The CDR3 is made up of 17 amino acids. The germline V gene encodes CDR1 SGHRS and CDR2 YFSETQ. Between the trimmed V and J ends, which lost 0 bases and 0 bases, there was a span of 13 bases. The CDR3 DNA reads TGCGCCAGCAGCTTGGAGTGGGCCAGAAGCTCCTACAATGAGCAGTTCTTC. It yields the protein CASSLEWARSSYNEQFF.

A note on this clone: Different DNA sequences within this sample yield the same CDR3. The chain carries TRBV7-2 and TRBJ2-5, with D uncertain. Germline CDR1 reads SGHTA; CDR2 reads FQGNSA. V was clipped by 0 bases and J by 3 bases, with 5 bases between them. The CDR3 is 13 residues long. The CDR3 spells CASSLAREETQYF. For the CDR3, the DNA is TGTGCCAGCAGCTTAGCGAGAGAAGAGACCCAGTACTTC.

The rearrangement links TRBV2 to TRBJ2-7; D possibly matches TRBD1 or TRBD2 (6 bases each). This CDR3 contains 14 residues. V lost 6 bases and J lost 6, with 18 bases in between. Germline V gene data show CDR1 as SNHLY and CDR2 as FYNNEI. CDR3 bases: TGTGCCAGCAGGACCCGGGGGCTGGGGGGCGAGCAGTACTTC. This codes for CASRTRGLGGEQYF.

This chain connects TRBV1 to TRBJ2-1. TRBV1 is tagged as a pseudogene. This CDR3 is built from 12 residues. Here the CDR3 reads CTSSQDGYEQFF. The CDR3 DNA follows: TGCACCAGCAGCCAAGATGGGTATGAGCAGTTCTTC.

As for this clone: Within the sample, other DNA sequences also encode this same CDR3. CDR3 in DNA: TGTGCCAGCAGTTACTCCCCCTACGAGCAGTACTTC. Encoded protein: CASSYSPYEQYF. This chain uses TRBV6-5 with TRBJ2-7; D is unclear. Germline lookup yields CDR1 MNHEY and CDR2 SVGAGI. The CDR3 runs 12 residues. Deletions cut 0 bases from V and 2 bases from J, with 2 bases between.

CDR3 sequence (DNA): TGTGCCAGCAGTTTAGAGACAGGGAGGGCCAACGTCCTGACTTTC. Translation: CASSLETGRANVLTF. V usage is TRBV27 and J usage is TRBJ2-6; 7 nucleotides line up with TRBD1. The CDR3 length is 15 residues. With 2 bases clipped from V and 5 bases from J, the junction kept 3 bases outside the gene matches. Germline V lookup: CDR1 MNHEY, CDR2 SMNVEV (reference sequence).

The rearrangement links TRBV11-3 to TRBJ2-3; 7 nucleotides agree with TRBD1. The CDR3 has 13 residues. Per germline, CDR1 SGHNT and CDR2 YENEEA. Trimming at V came to 5 bases and at J to 5 bases, leaving 4 bases not matched to a gene. The CDR3 region is CASSPPGGDTQYF. The CDR3 nucleotides read TGTGCCAGCAGCCCGCCAGGGGGAGATACGCAGTATTTT.

The rearrangement uses TRBV19 and TRBJ1-1; no clear D. This CDR3 comprises 14 residues. V was trimmed by 0 bases and J by 1 base, leaving 6 bases between them. Germline V gives CDR1 LNHDA, CDR2 SQIVND (reference sequence). The CDR3 here is CASSIEIANTEAFF. CDR3 DNA sequence: TGTGCCAGTAGTATAGAGATTGCGAACACTGAAGCTTTCTTT.

The genes are TRBV5-1 and TRBJ2-7, with 11 bases aligning to TRBD1. Germline-derived CDR1 and CDR2 are SGHRS and YFSETQ. After removal of 5 bases from V and 6 bases from J, the junction contained 7 bases not matched to a gene. CDR3 length: 14 amino acids. The CDR3 DNA reads TGCGCCAGCAGATCCGGGACAGGGGGGGCCGAGCAGTACTTC. It translates to CASRSGTGGAEQYF.

The chain employs TRBV5-1 and TRBJ1-3, with D maybe TRBD1 (5 bases). V dropped 1 base and J dropped 4 bases, with 9 bases sitting between them. The germline V gene has CDR1 SGHRS and CDR2 YFSETQ. The CDR3 extends over 14 amino acids. CDR3 region: CASSLMGEGNTIYF. The CDR3 DNA reads TGCGCCAGCAGCTTGATGGGGGAGGGAAACACCATATATTTT.

Of note for this clone: A junction boundary mismatches the germline segment, possibly from a read error. The gene calls are TRBV2 and TRBJ2-4; a possible D gene is TRBD1 (5 bases). The CDR3 is 12 amino acids. Germline assignment: CDR1 SNHLY and CDR2 FYNNEI. The CDR3 region is CASSEAQGLPDF. DNA for the CDR3: TGTGCCAGCAGTGAAGCGCAGGGCCTACCGGACTTC.